This T cell receptor (beta chain) came from a study of T cell repertoires in cytomegalovirus infection. Study information: Public signatures in TCR beta pointed to CMV infection and matching HLA type.

The CDR3 consists of 13 residues. The V and J ends lost 5 bases and 9 bases, in that order; junction bases with no gene match: 10. Germline V gene lookup returns CDR1 MGHRA and CDR2 YSYEKL. Whole-study results and caveats: Identification of carriers of CMV plus the relevant HLA was performed using cumulative public TCR beta family frequency.

TCRdb used MiXCR to reprocess the reads, holding one entry per CDR3 protein. Of about 230,000 distinct CDR3 sequences listed, roughly 22% are singletons. This clonotype came up many times. Its antigen is not identified. This sequence joins TRBV4-1 and TRBJ2-7; TRBD1 aligns across 7 bases. Sequences were obtained from CD8+ T cells from PBMCs. This receptor was obtained from a human donor in good health (CMV status not recorded). Some clones in this sample may be carry-over from other donors' samples. The CDR3 is CASSSRQGGAQYF. Here the CDR3 DNA reads TGCGCCAGCAGCTCCCGACAGGGTGGAGCGCAGTACTTC.